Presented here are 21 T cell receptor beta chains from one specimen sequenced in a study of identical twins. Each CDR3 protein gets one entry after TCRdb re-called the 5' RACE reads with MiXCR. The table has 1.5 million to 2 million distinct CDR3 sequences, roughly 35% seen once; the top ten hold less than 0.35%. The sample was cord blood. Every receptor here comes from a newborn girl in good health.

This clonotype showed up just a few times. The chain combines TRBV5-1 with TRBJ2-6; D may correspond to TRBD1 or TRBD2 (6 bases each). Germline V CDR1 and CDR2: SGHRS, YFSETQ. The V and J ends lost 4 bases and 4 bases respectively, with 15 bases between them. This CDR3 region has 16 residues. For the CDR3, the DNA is TGCGCCAGCAGCCCCACGGGGGCGCTCGGGGCCAACGTCCTGACTTTC. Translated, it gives CASSPTGALGANVLTF.

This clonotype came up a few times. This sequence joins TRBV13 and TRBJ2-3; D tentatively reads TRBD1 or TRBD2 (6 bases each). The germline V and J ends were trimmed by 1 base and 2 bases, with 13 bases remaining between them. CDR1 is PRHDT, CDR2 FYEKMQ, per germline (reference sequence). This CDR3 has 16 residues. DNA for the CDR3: TGTGCCAGCAGCTTAGATCCGGGGGCCCTCACAGATACGCAGTATTTT. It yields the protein CASSLDPGALTDTQYF.

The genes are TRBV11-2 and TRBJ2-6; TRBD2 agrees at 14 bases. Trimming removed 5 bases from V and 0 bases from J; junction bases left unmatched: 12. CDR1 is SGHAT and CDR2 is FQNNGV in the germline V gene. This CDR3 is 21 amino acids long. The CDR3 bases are TGTGCCAGCAGCCCCCGGACTAGCGGGAGGATGCGTTACTCTGGGGCCAACGTCCTGACTTTC. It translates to CASSPRTSGRMRYSGANVLTF. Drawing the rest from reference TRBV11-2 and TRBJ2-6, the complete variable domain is EAGVAQSPRYKIIEKRQSVAFWCNPISGHATLYWYQQILGQGPKLLIQFQNNGVVDDSQLPKDRFSAERLKGVDSTLKIQPAKLEDSAVYLCASSPRTSGRMRYSGANVLTFGAGSRLTVL.

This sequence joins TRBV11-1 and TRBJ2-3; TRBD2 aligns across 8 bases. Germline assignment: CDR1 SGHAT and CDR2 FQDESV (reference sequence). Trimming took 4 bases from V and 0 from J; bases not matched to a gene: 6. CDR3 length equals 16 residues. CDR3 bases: TGTGCCAGCAGCTCCCAGCGGGGGACAAGCACAGATACGCAGTATTTT. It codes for CASSSQRGTSTDTQYF.

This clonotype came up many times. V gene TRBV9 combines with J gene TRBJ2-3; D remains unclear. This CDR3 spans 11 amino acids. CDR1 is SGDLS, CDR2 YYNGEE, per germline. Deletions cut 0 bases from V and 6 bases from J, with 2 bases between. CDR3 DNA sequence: TGTGCCAGCAGCGTAGGGGATACGCAGTATTTT. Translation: CASSVGDTQYF.

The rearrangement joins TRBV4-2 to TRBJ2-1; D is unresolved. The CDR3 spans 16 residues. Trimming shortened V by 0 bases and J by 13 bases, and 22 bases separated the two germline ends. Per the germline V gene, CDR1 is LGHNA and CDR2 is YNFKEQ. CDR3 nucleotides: TGTGCCAGCAGCCAAGATTCCAACTCCTTTCCCGAGACCCAGTTCTTC. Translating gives CASSQDSNSFPETQFF.

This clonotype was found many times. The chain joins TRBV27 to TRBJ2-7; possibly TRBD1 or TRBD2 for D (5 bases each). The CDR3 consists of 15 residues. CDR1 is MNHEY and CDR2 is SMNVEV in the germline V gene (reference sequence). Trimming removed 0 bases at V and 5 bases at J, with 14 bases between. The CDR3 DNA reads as TGTGCCAGCAGTTTATCGACTCTGGGGGTCGACGAGCAGTACTTC. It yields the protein CASSLSTLGVDEQYF.

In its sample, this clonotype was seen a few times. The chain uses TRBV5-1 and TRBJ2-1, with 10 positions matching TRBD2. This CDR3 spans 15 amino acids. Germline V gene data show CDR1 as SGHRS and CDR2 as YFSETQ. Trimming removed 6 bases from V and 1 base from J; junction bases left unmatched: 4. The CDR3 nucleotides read TGCGCCAGCACTAGCGGGAGTGGGTCCTACAATGAGCAGTTCTTC. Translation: CASTSGSGSYNEQFF. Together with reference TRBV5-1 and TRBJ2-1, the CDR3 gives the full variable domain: KAGVTQTPRYLIKTRGQQVTLSCSPISGHRSVSWYQQTPGQGLQFLFEYFSETQRNKGNFPGRFSGRQFSNSRSEMNVSTLELGDSALYLCASTSGSGSYNEQFFGPGTRLTVL.

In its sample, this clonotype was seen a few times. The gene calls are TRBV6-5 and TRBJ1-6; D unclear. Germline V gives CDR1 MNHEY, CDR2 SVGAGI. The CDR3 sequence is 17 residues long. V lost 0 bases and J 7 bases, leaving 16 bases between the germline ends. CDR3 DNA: TGTGCCAGCAGTTACTCCCGGGCCCTTAGGGAGAATTCACCCCTCCACTTT. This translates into CASSYSRALRENSPLHF.

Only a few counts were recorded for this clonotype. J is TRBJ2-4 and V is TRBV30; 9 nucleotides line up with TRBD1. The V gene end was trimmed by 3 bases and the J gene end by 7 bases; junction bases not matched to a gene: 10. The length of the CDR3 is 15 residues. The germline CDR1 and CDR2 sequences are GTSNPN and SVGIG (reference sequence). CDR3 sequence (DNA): TGTGCCTGGAGCCCCGGGACAGGGATTATTAACATTCAGTACTTC. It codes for CAWSPGTGIINIQYF. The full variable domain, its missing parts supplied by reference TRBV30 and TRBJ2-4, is SQTIHQWPATLVQPVGSPLSLECTVEGTSNPNLYWYRQAAGRGLQLLFYSVGIGQISSEVPQNLSASRPQDRQFILSSKKLLLSDSGFYLCAWSPGTGIINIQYFGAGTRLSVL.

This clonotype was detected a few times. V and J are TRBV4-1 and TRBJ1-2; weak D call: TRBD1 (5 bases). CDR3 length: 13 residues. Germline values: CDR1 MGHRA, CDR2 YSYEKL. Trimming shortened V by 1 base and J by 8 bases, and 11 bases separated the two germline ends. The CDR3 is CASSQARGEGYTF. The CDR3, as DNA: TGCGCCAGCAGCCAAGCGAGGGGAGAGGGCTACACCTTC.

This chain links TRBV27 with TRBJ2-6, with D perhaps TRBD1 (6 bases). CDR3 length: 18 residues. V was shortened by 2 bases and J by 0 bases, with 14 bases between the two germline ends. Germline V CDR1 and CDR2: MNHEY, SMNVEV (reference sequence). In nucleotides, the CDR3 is TGTGCCAGCAGTTTAAGAGGTTTGGGGGCCTCTGGGGCCAACGTCCTGACTTTC. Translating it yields CASSLRGLGASGANVLTF.

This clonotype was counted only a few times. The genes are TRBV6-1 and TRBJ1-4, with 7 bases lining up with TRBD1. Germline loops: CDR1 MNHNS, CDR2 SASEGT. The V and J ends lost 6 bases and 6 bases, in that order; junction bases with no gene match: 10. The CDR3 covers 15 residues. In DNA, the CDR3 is TGTGCCAGCAGATTGCGAGGGGGCGCGGATGAAAAACTGTTTTTT. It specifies CASRLRGGADEKLFF.

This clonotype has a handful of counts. The CDR3: CASSESGETYEQYF. CDR3 nucleotide sequence: TGTGCCAGCAGTGAATCCGGCGAGACCTACGAGCAGTACTTC. This chain joins TRBV25-1 and TRBJ2-7, with D unresolved. Trimming cost V 1 base and J 2 bases, with 9 bases left between them. Germline CDR1 reads MGHDK; CDR2 reads SYGVNS. This CDR3 is 14 amino acids long.

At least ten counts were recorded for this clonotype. The CDR3 region is CASTPGLVADTQYF. The CDR3 DNA reads TGTGCCAGCACACCGGGACTAGTCGCAGATACGCAGTATTTT. The V gene is TRBV12-3 or TRBV12-4, the J gene TRBJ2-3; TRBD2 aligns across 8 bases. This CDR3 is built from 14 residues. Trimming at V came to 7 bases and at J to 4 bases, leaving 7 bases not matched to a gene.

The CDR3 here is CSVGGGIPDTQYF. CDR3 coding DNA: TGCAGCGTTGGCGGAGGGATCCCGGATACGCAGTATTTT. The chain has TRBV29-1 and TRBJ2-3; D might be TRBD2 (6 bases). The V end was cut by 4 bases, the J end by 6 bases, with 14 bases between. Germline V gene data show CDR1 as SQVTM and CDR2 as ANQGSEA. The CDR3 totals 13 residues.

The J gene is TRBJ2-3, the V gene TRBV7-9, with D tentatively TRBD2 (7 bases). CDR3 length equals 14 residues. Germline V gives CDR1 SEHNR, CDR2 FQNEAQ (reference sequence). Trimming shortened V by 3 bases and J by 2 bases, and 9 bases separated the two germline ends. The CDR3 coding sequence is TGTGCCAGCAGCTTCGGGGGGCACACAGATACGCAGTATTTT. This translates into CASSFGGHTDTQYF. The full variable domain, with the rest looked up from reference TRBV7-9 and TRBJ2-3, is DTGVSQNPRHKITKRGQNVTFRCDPISEHNRLYWYRQTLGQGPEFLTYFQNEAQLEKSRLLSDRFSAERPKGSFSTLEIQRTEQGDSAMYLCASSFGGHTDTQYFGPGTRLTVL.

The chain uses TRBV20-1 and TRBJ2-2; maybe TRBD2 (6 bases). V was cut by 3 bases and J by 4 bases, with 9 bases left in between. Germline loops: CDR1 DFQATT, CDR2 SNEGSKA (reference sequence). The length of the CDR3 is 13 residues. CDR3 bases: TGCAGTGCTAGCGGGAGTCCCACCGGGGAGCTGTTTTTT. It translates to CSASGSPTGELFF.

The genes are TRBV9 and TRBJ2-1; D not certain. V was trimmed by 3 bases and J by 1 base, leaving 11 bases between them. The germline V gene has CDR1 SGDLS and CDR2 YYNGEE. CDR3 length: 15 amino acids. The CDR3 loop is CASSAVGHSYNEQFF. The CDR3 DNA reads TGTGCCAGCAGCGCAGTCGGGCATTCCTACAATGAGCAGTTCTTC.

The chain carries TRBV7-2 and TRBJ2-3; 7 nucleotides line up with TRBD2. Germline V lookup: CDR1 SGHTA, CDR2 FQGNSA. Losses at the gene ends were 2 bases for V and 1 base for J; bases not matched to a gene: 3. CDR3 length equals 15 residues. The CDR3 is CASSLYGLGTDTQYF. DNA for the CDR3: TGTGCCAGCAGCTTATACGGACTAGGCACAGATACGCAGTATTTT.

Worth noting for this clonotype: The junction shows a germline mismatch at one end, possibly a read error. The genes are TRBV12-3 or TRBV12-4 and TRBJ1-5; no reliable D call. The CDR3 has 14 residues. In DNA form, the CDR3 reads TGTGCCGGCAGTTTTAAGGGCAGCAATCAGCCCCAGCATTTT. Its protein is CAGSFKGSNQPQHF.